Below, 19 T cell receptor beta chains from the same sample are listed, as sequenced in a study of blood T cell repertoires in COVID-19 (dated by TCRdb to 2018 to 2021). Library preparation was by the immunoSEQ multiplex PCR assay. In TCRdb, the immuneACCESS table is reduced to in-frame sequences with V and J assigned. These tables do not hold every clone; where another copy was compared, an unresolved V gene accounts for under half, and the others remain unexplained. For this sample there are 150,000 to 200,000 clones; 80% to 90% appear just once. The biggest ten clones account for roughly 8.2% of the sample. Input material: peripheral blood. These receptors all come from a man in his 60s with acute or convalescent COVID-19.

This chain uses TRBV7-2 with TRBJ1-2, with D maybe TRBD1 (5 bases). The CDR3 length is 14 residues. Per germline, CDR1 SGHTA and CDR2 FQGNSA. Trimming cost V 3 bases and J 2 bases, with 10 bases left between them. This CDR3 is CASSFGQGNYGYTF. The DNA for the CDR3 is TGTGCCAGCAGCTTCGGGCAGGGAAACTATGGCTACACCTTC.

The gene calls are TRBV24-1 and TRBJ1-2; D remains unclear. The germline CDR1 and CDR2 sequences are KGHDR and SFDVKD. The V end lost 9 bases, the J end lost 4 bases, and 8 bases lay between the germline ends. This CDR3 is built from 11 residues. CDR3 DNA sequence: TGTGCCACCCGCGGATTCTATGGCTACACCTTC. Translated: CATRGFYGYTF.

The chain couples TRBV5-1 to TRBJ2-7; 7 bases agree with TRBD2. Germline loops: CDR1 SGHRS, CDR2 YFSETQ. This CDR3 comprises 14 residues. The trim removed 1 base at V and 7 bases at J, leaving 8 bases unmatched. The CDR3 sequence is CASSLSVPGGEQYF. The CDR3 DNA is TGCGCCAGCAGCTTGTCAGTCCCGGGGGGTGAGCAGTACTTC.

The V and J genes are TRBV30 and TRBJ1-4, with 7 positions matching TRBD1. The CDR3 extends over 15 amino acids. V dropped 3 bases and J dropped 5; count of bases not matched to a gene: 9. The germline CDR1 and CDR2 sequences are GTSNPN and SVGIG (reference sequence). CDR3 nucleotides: TGTGCCTGGAGGGAAGTGGGCAGGGGGAATGAAAAACTGTTTTTT. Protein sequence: CAWREVGRGNEKLFF.

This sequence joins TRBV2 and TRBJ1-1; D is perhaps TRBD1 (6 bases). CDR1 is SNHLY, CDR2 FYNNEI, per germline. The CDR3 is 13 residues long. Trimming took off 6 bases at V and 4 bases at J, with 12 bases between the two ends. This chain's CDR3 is CASSGDRTTEAFF. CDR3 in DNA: TGTGCCAGCAGCGGAGACAGGACCACTGAAGCTTTCTTT. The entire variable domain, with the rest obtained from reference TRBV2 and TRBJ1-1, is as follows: EPEVTQTPSHQVTQMGQEVILRCVPISNHLYFYWYRQILGQKVEFLVSFYNNEISEKSEIFDDQFSVERPDGSNFTLKIRSTKLEDSAMYFCASSGDRTTEAFFGQGTRLTVV.

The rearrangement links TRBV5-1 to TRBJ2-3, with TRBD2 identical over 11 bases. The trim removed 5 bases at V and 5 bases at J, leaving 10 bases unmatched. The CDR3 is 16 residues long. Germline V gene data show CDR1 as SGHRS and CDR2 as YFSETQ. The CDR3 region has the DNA TGCGCCAGCAGTCGGTCGACTAGCGGGATAGGAGATACGCAGTATTTT. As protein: CASSRSTSGIGDTQYF.

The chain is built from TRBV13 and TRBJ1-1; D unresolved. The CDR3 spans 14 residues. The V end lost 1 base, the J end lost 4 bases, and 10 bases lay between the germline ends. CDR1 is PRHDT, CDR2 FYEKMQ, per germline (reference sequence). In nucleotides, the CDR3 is TGTGCCAGCAGCTTAGTGCGGGGAATCACTGAAGCTTTCTTT. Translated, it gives CASSLVRGITEAFF.

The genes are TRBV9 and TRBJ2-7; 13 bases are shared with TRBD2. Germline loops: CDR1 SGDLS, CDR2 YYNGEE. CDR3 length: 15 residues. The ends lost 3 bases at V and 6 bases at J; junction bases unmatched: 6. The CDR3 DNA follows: TGTGCCAGCAGCGCAACTAGCGGGAGGGCCGCCGAGCAGTACTTC. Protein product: CASSATSGRAAEQYF.

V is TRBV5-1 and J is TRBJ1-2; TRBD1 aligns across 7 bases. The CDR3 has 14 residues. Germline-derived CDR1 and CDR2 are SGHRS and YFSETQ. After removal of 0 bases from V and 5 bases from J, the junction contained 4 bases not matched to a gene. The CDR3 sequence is CASSLGQGAYGYTF. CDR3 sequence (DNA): TGCGCCAGCAGCTTGGGACAGGGAGCTTATGGCTACACCTTC. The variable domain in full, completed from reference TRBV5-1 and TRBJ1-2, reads KAGVTQTPRYLIKTRGQQVTLSCSPISGHRSVSWYQQTPGQGLQFLFEYFSETQRNKGNFPGRFSGRQFSNSRSEMNVSTLELGDSALYLCASSLGQGAYGYTFGSGTRLTVV.

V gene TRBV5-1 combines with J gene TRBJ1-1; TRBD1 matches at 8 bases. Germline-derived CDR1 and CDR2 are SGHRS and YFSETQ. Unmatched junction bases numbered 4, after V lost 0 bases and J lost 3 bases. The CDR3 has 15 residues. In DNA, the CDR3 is TGCGCCAGCAGCTTGGGGGTGGACAGGGACACTGAAGCTTTCTTT. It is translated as CASSLGVDRDTEAFF.

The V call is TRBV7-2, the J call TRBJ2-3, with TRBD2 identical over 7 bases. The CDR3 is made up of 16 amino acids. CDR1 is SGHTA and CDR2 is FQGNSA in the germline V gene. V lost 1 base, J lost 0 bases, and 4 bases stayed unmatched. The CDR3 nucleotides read TGTGCCAGCAGCTTAGTGGGACTACATAGCACAGATACGCAGTATTTT. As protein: CASSLVGLHSTDTQYF.

CDR3 coding DNA: TGTGCCGGCTCGGGACTATCGACAGATACGCAGTATTTT. Translated, it gives CAGSGLSTDTQYF. The V and J genes are TRBV2 and TRBJ2-3; 7 nucleotides line up with TRBD2. From germline, CDR1 is SNHLY and CDR2 FYNNEI. Trimming removed 11 bases from V and 3 bases from J; junction bases left unmatched: 8. The CDR3 length is 13 residues.

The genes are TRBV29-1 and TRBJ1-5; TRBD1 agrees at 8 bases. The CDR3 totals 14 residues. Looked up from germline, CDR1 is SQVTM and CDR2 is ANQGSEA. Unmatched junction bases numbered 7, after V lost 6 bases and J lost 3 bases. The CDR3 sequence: CSVRTGTANQPQHF. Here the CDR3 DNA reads TGCAGCGTCCGGACAGGGACGGCCAATCAGCCCCAGCATTTT.

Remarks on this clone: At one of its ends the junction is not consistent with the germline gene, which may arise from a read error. CDR3 coding DNA: TGTGCCAGCAGCTTAAGACTAGCGGGAGGGAATCCACAGTTC. Amino acid sequence: CASSLRLAGGNPQF. The genes are TRBV7-6 and TRBJ2-7, with 14 positions matching TRBD2. The CDR3 sequence is 14 residues long. CDR1 is SGHVS and CDR2 is FNYEAQ in the germline V gene.

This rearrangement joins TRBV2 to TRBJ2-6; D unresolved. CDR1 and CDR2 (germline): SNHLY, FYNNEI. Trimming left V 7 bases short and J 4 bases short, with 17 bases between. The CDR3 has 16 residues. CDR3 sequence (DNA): TGTGCCAGCACCTCCGATAGCTTTTACGGGGCCAACGTCCTGACTTTC. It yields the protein CASTSDSFYGANVLTF.

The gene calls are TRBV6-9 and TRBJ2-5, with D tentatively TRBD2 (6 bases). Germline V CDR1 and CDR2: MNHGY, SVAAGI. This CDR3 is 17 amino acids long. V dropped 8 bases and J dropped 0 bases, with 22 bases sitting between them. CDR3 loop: CASRLGWLAIYQETQYF. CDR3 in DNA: TGTGCCAGCCGATTGGGATGGCTAGCGATATACCAAGAGACCCAGTACTTC.

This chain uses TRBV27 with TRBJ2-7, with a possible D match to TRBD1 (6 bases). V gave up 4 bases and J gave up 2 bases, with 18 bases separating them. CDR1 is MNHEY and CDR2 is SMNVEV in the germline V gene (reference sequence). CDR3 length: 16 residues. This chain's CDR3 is CASSSLRDNKAYEQYF. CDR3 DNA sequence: TGTGCCAGCAGTTCTCTCCGGGACAACAAAGCCTACGAGCAGTACTTC.

The CDR3 loop reads CASSLAGSGNTIYF. The CDR3 bases are TGCGCCAGCAGCTTGGCCGGCTCTGGAAACACCATATATTTT. The chain carries TRBV5-1 and TRBJ1-3; D unclear. Germline values: CDR1 SGHRS, CDR2 YFSETQ. The CDR3 consists of 14 residues. Trimming took off 0 bases at V and 0 bases at J, with 4 bases between the two ends. Combining the CDR3 with reference TRBV5-1 and TRBJ1-3 gives the whole variable domain KAGVTQTPRYLIKTRGQQVTLSCSPISGHRSVSWYQQTPGQGLQFLFEYFSETQRNKGNFPGRFSGRQFSNSRSEMNVSTLELGDSALYLCASSLAGSGNTIYFGEGSWLTVV.

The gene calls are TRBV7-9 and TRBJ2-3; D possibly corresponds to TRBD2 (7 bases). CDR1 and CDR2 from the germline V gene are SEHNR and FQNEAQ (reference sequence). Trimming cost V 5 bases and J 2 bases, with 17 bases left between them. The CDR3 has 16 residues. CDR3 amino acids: CASSRPRGRFTDTQYF. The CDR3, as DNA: TGTGCCAGCAGCCGACCGCGGGGGCGGTTCACAGATACGCAGTATTTT.